This TCR beta chain was documented in a study of cytomegalovirus exposure and HLA in healthy donors. Regarding the study as a whole: Later work associated roughly 15,000 TCR beta sequences with HLA alleles at 0.05 false discovery rate. In terms of immune exposure information, only CMV serostatus was available. Later work found that TCR association rates differed between HLA loci; DRB1 had the most and HLA-C the fewest. As a later analysis showed, several of the most significant clusters appeared to be linked to common viral pathogens.

The CDR3 runs 15 residues. CDR1 and CDR2 from the germline V gene are MNHNY and SVGAGI (reference sequence). V lost 2 bases, J lost 3 bases, and 3 bases stayed unmatched. PCR used 60 Vbeta primers and 13 Jbeta primers. The repertoire was sequenced with immunoSEQ multiplex PCR; TCRdb's copy has only in-frame clones and lacks some. The data show around 150,000 clones, 80% to 90% seen once. This clone came up a few times. Antigen specificity is unknown. The V gene is TRBV6-6, the J gene TRBJ1-5; 8 bases line up with TRBD1. The sequence was collected from a woman in her 30s in good health and CMV-seropositive. The specimen was PBMCs. This chain's CDR3 is CASSYRRGPNQPQHF. CDR3 nucleotide sequence: TGTGCCAGCAGTTACCGCAGGGGGCCCAATCAGCCCCAGCATTTT.